This TCR beta chain was identified in a study of memory CD4+ T cells and cytomegalovirus serostatus. Data came from immunoSEQ multiplex PCR; TCRdb stores just in-frame clones and leaves some out. The sample records 50,000 to 75,000 clones, approximately 85% being singletons. The sort gate was single viable CD3+CD4+CD8-CD45RO+ cells for memory CD4+ T cells. The V end lost 1 base, the J end lost 7 bases, and 20 bases lay between the germline ends. The CDR3 is 17 residues long. Per the germline V gene, CDR1 is MGHRA and CDR2 is YSYEKL. The sequence was collected from an adult in good health and CMV-seronegative. The rearrangement joins TRBV4-1 to TRBJ1-5; D not certain. Sequenced input: memory CD4+ T cells from blood. The CDR3 here is CASSQAPTPGSEQPQHF. DNA of the CDR3: TGCGCCAGCAGCCAAGCCCCCACCCCGGGATCTGAACAGCCCCAGCATTTT.